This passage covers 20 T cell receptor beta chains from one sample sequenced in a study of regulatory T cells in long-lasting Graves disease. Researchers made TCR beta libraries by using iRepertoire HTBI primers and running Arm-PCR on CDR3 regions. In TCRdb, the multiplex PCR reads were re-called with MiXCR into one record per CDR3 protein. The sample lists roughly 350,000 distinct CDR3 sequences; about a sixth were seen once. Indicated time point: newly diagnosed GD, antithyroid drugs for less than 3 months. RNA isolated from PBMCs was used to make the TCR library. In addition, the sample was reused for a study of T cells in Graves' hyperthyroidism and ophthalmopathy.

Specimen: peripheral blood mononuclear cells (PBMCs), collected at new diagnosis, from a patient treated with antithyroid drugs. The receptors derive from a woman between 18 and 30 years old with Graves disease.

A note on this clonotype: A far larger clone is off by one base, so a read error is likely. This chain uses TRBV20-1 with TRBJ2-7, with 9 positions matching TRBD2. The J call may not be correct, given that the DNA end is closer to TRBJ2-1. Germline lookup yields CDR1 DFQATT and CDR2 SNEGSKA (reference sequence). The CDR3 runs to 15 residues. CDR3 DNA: TGCAGTGCTAGAGATCCGTCTAGCGGGGACAATGAGCAGTTCTTC. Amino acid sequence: CSARDPSSGDNEQFF.

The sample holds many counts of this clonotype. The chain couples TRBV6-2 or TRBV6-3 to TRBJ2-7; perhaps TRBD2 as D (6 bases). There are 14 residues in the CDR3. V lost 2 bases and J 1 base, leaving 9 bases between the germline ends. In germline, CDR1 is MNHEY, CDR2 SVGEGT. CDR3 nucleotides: TGTGCCAGCAGTTACACTCGGGGGTCCTACGAGCAGTACTTC. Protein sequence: CASSYTRGSYEQYF.

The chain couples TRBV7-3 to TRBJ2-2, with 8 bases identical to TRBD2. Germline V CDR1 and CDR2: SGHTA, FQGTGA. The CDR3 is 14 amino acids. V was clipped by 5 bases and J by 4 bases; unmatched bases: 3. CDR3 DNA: TGTGCCAGCAGCCCCGCGGGGGGCACCGGGGAGCTGTTTTTT. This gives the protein CASSPAGGTGELFF.

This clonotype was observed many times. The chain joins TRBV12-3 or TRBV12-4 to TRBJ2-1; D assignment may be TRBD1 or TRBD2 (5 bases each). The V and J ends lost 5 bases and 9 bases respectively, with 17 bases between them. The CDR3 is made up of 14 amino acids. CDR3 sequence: CASSPLSRDGEQFF. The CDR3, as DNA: TGTGCCAGCAGTCCCCTTTCCCGGGACGGTGAGCAGTTCTTC.

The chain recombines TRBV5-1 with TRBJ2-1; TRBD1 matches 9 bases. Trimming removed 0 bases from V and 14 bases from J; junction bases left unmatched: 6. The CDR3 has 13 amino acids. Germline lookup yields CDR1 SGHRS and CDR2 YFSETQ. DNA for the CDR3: TGCGCCAGCAGCTTGGACAGGGGGCGATTAGAGTTCTTC. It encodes CASSLDRGRLEFF. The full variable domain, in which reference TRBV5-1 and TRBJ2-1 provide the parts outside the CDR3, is KAGVTQTPRYLIKTRGQQVTLSCSPISGHRSVSWYQQTPGQGLQFLFEYFSETQRNKGNFPGRFSGRQFSNSRSEMNVSTLELGDSALYLCASSLDRGRLEFFGPGTRLTVL.

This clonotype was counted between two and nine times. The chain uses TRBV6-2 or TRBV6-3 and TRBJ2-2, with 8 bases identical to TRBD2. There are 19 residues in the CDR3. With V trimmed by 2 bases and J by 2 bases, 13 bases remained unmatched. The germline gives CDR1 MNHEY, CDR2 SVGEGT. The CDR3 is CASSYRAGGYRTNTGELFF. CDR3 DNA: TGTGCCAGCAGTTACCGTGCGGGGGGCTATAGGACTAACACCGGGGAGCTGTTTTTT.

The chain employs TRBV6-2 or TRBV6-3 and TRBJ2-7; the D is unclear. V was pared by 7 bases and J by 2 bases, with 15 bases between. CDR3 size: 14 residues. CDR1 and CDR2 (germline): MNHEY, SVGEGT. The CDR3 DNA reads TGTGCCAGCAAAGTCAGCATGGGGACCTACGAGCAGTACTTC. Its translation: CASKVSMGTYEQYF.

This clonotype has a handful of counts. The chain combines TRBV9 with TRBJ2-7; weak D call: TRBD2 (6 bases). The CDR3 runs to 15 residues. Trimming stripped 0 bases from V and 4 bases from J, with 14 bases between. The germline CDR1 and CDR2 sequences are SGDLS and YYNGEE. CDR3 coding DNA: TGTGCCAGCAGCGTAGGCGCTAGCGCTCTGTACGAGCAGTACTTC. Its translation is CASSVGASALYEQYF.

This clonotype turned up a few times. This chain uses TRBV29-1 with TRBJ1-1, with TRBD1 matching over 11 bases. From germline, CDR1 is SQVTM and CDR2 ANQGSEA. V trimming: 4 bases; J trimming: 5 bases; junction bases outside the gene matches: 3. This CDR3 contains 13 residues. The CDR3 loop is CSVVGTGGTEAFF. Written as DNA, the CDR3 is TGCAGCGTTGTAGGGACAGGGGGTACTGAAGCTTTCTTT.

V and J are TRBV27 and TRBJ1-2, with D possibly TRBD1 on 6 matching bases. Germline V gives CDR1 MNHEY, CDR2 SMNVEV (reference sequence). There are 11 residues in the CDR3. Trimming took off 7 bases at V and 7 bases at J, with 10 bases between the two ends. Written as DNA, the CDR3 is TGTGCCAGCACAGGGGAGGGTGGCTACACCTTC. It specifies CASTGEGGYTF.

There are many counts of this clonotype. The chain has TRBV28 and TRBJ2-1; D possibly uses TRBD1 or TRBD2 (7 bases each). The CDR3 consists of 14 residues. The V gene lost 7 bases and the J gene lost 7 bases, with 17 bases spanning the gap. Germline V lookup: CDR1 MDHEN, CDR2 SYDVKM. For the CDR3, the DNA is TGTGCCAGCACCGGGGGGAGGGGGCGGAATGAGCAGTTCTTC. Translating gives CASTGGRGRNEQFF.

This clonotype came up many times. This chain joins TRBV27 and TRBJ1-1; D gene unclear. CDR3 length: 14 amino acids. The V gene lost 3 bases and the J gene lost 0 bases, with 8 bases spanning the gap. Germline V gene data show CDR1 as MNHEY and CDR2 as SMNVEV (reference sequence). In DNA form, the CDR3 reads TGTGCCAGCAGTTTCTTAGGGATGAACACTGAAGCTTTCTTT. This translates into CASSFLGMNTEAFF.

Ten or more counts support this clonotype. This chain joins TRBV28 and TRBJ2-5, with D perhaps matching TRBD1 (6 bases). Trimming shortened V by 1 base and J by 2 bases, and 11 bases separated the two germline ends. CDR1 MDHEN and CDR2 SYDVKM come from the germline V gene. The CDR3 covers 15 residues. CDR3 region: CASSLSATGQETQYF. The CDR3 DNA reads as TGTGCCAGCAGTTTATCCGCGACAGGACAAGAGACCCAGTACTTC.

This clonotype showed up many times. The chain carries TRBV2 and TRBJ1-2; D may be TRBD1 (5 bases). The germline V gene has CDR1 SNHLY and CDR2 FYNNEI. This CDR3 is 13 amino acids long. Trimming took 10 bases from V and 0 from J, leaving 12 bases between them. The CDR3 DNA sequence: TGTGCCACTTCCGGGGCCTCTAACTATGGCTACACCTTC. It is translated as CATSGASNYGYTF.

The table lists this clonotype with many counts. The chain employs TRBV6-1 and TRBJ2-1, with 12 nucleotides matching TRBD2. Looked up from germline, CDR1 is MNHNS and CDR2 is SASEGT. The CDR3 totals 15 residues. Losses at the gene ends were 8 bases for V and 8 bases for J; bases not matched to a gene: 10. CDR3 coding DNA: TGTGCCAGCGACATTCTAGCGGGAGGGGTGGATGAGCAGTTCTTC. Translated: CASDILAGGVDEQFF.

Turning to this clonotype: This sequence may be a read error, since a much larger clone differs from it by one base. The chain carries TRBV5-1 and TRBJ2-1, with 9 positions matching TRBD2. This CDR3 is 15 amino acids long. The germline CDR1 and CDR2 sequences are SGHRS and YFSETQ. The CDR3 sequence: CASSSSGDSYSEQFF. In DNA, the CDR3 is TGCGCCAGCAGCTCTAGCGGGGACTCCTACAGTGAGCAGTTCTTC.

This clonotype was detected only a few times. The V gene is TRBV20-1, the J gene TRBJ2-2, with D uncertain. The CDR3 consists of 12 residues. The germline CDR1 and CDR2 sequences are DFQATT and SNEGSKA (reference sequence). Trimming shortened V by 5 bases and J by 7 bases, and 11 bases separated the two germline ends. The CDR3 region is CSAYKVGGELFF. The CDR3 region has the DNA TGCAGTGCTTACAAGGTCGGCGGGGAGCTGTTTTTT.

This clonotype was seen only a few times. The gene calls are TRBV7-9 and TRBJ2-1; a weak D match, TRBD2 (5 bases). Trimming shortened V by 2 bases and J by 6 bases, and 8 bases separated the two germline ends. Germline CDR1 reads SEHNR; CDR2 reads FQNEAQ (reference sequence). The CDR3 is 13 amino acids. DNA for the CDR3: TGTGCCAGCAGCTTAACTGCGGGCAATGAGCAGTTCTTC. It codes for CASSLTAGNEQFF.

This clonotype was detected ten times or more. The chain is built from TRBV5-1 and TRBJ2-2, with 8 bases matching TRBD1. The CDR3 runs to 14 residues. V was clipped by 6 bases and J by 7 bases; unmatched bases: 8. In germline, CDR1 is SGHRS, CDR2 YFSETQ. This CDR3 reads CASTIDRGNGELFF. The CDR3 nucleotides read TGCGCCAGCACCATAGACAGGGGCAACGGGGAGCTGTTTTTT.

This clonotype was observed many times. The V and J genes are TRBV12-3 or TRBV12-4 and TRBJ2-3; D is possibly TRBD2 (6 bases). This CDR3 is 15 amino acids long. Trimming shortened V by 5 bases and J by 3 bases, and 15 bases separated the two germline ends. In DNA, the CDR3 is TGTGCCAGCAGTCTACTAGCCCGGCTGACAGATACGCAGTATTTT. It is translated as CASSLLARLTDTQYF.